Listed below are T cell receptor beta chains from one sample, sequenced in a study of human T cells and chemical hapten exposure. TCRdb re-derived calls from the RACE reads in MiXCR, one entry per CDR3 protein. The sample records about 14,000 distinct CDR3 sequences, roughly 15% being singletons. Material: whole blood, obtained in connection with sensitization to the hapten diphenylcyclopropenone (DPC). These receptors came from a woman in her thirties with alopecia areata. Some clones in this sample may be carry-over from other donors' samples. Each CDR3 is given with its conserved first and last residue. D genes are given only for firm matches. Rows may omit the clone size; those that give it use once, few, many or a size class.

J gene | V gene | D gene | clone size | CDR3 DNA | CDR3 protein
TRBJ2-5 | TRBV9 | - | many | TGTGCCAGCAGCCCCCTAGCCCGTGAGACCCAGTACTTC | CASSPLARETQYF
TRBJ2-3 | TRBV18 | TRBD2 | - | TGTGCCAGCTCACCACAGAGACTAGCGGGAGAAACGACAGATACGCAGTATTTT | CASSPQRLAGETTDTQYF
TRBJ1-3 | TRBV10-2 | - | medium-sized | TGCGCCAGCAGTGAGTCCGGGTCTGGAAACACCATATATTTT | CASSESGSGNTIYF
TRBJ1-3 | TRBV6-5 | TRBD1 | - | TGTGCCAGCAGTTCAACAGGGGCTGGAAACACCATATATTTT | CASSSTGAGNTIYF
TRBJ2-1 | TRBV20-1 | - | many | TGCAGTGCTAGAGAAGATGGTCTAGTGTACAATGAGCAGTTCTTC | CSAREDGLVYNEQFF
TRBJ1-3 | TRBV12-3/TRBV12-4 | - | many | TGTGCCAGCAGCCACCTCAGGAGGGCTGGAAACACCATATATTTT | CASSHLRRAGNTIYF
TRBJ1-1 | TRBV28 | - | medium-sized | TGTGCCAGCAGTTTACGACGGATGAACACTGAAGCTTTCTTT | CASSLRRMNTEAFF
TRBJ1-5 | TRBV5-6 | - | - | TGTGCCAGCAGCTTGGCCCCCGGCAGCAATCAGCCCCAGCATTTT | CASSLAPGSNQPQHF
TRBJ2-7 | TRBV20-1 | - | - | TGCAGTGCCCCTAGGGCGCTCTACGAGCAGTACTTC | CSAPRALYEQYF
TRBJ1-5 | TRBV28 | - | many | TGTGCCAGCAGTTTTTTGGGTAATCAGCCCCAGCATTTT | CASSFLGNQPQHF
TRBJ2-3 | TRBV6-2/TRBV6-3 | - | many | TGTGCCAGCAGTTTCGCCAGGCGCGAGACTCACAGCGATACGCAGTATTTT | CASSFARRETHSDTQYF
TRBJ2-1 | TRBV28 | TRBD1 | - | TGTGCCAGCAGTTGGGACAGGGGTAAATACAATGAGCAGTTCTTC | CASSWDRGKYNEQFF
TRBJ2-5 | TRBV7-2 | - | few | TGTGCCAGCACTTCCACCCAAGAGACCCAGTACTTC | CASTSTQETQYF
TRBJ2-3 | TRBV18 | TRBD2 | many | TGTGCCAGCTCACACCTGAGGACTAGCGGCGCTAGCACAGATACGCAGTATTTT | CASSHLRTSGASTDTQYF
TRBJ2-1 | TRBV7-8 | TRBD2 | few | TGTGCCAGCAGCTTAGACGGGAGGGTCAATGAGCAGTTCTTC | CASSLDGRVNEQFF
TRBJ1-5 | TRBV20-1 | - | - | TGCAGTGCTAGAGAACAGGGAGGCAATCAGCCCCAGCATTTT | CSAREQGGNQPQHF
TRBJ2-3 | TRBV24-1 | TRBD1 | many | TGTGCCACTCGGACAGGGGGCGCGACAGATACGCAGTATTTT | CATRTGGATDTQYF
TRBJ1-2 | TRBV29-1 | - | medium-sized | TGCAGCGTCGAGAGGACAAAAGGATATGGCTACACCTTC | CSVERTKGYGYTF
TRBJ2-5 | TRBV7-6 | - | few | TGTGCCAGCGGGGGACTCCTAGGACTAAAGACCCAGTACTTC | CASGGLLGLKTQYF
TRBJ1-4 | TRBV5-1 | TRBD1 | many | TGCGCCAGCAGCTTTTCCGGGACAGATGAAAAACTGTTTTTT | CASSFSGTDEKLFF
TRBJ1-2 | TRBV6-2/TRBV6-3 | - | - | TGTGCCAGCAGTTACGGTACGGATCTCTATGGCTACACCTTC | CASSYGTDLYGYTF
TRBJ2-1 | TRBV11-3 | TRBD1 | many | TGTGCCAGCAGCTTAGGGACAGGGATGGGTGAGCAGTTCTTC | CASSLGTGMGEQFF
TRBJ2-7 | TRBV5-1 | - | few | TGCGCCAGCAGCCGGAGGGGGACCGAGCAGTACTTC | CASSRRGTEQYF
TRBJ1-1 | TRBV5-1 | TRBD1 | many | TGCGCCAGCAGCGAAGCAGGGGGCGCACTCTACACTGAAGCTTTCTTT | CASSEAGGALYTEAFF
TRBJ2-1 | TRBV5-1 | TRBD2 | few | TGCGCCAGCAGCACCAAGACTAGCGGTACTTTCCACGAGCAGTTCTTC | CASSTKTSGTFHEQFF
TRBJ1-2 | TRBV2 | - | medium-sized | TGTGCCAGCAGTGAAGGGGGCAGGGCCCATGGCTACACCTTC | CASSEGGRAHGYTF
TRBJ1-4 | TRBV18 | TRBD1 | many | TGTGCCAGCTCACCATCAGGGGGCGAGAATGAAAAACTGTTTTTT | CASSPSGGENEKLFF
TRBJ2-1 | TRBV2 | - | few | TGTGCCAGCGGGGGGGCGATTAATGAGCAGTTCTTC | CASGGAINEQFF
TRBJ1-4 | TRBV28 | - | - | TGTGCCAGCTGTTCCGGGACAATGAATGAAAAACTGTTTTTT | CASCSGTMNEKLFF
TRBJ1-3 | TRBV10-2 | TRBD1 | many | TGCGCCAGCAAGGGGGCAGGGCTGTACGGAAACACCATATATTTT | CASKGAGLYGNTIYF
TRBJ2-1 | TRBV13 | TRBD2 | medium-sized | TGTGCCAGCAGCTCCAGACTTGAGCGGGAGGGAGACTACAATGAGCAGTTCTTC | CASSSRLEREGDYNEQFF
TRBJ2-2 | TRBV12-3/TRBV12-4 | - | few | TGTGCCAGCAGTCTCGACAGCCTCACCGGGGAGCTGTTTTTT | CASSLDSLTGELFF
TRBJ1-6 | TRBV13 | TRBD1 | - | TGTGCCAGCAGCTTCGGGCCAAAGGACAGGGGGCCAAATTCACCCCTCCACTTT | CASSFGPKDRGPNSPLHF
TRBJ1-5 | TRBV21-1 | - | few | TGTGCCAGCAGCAAAGCGAAGGGGAGGGGGCAGAATCAGCCCCAGCATTTT | CASSKAKGRGQNQPQHF
TRBJ1-4 | TRBV12-3/TRBV12-4 | - | medium-sized | TGTGCCAGCAGGAACAGGAGCTTGATGGAAAAACTGTTTTTT | CASRNRSLMEKLFF